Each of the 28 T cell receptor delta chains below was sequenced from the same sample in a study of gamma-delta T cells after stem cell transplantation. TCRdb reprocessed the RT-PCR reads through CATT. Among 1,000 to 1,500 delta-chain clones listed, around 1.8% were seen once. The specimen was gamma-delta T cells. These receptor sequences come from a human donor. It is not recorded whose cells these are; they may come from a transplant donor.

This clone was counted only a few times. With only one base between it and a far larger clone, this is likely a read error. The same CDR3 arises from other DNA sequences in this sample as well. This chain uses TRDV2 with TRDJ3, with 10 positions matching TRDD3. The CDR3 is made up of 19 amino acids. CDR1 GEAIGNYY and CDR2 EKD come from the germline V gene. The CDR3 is CACDTVVGDTTWDTRQMFF. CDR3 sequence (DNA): TGTGCCTGCGACACCGTGGTGGGGGATACCACCTGGGACACCCGACAGATGTTTTTC.

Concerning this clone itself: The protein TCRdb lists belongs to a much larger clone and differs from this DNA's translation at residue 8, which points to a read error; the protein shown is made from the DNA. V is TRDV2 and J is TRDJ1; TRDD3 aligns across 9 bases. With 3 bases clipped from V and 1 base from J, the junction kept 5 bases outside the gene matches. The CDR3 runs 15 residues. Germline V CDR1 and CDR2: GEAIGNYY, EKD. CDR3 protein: CACDAWGMRTDKLIF. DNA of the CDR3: TGTGCCTGTGACGCCTGGGGGATGCGCACCGATAAACTCATCTTT.

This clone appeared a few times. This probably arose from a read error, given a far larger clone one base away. CDR3 in DNA: TGTGCCCGCGATAGCTGGGGGATACCCACCGATAAACTCATCTTT. Amino acid sequence: CARDSWGIPTDKLIF. The J gene is TRDJ1, the V gene TRDV2; TRDD3 matches 11 bases. The germline V gene encodes CDR1 GEAIGNYY and CDR2 EKD. After removal of 9 bases from V and 1 base from J, the junction contained 9 bases not matched to a gene. The CDR3 consists of 15 residues.

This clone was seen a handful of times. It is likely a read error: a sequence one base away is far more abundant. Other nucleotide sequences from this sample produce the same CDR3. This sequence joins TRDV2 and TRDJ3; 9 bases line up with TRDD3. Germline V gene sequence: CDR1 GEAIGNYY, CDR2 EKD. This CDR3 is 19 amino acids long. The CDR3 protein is CACDTLGDPSSWDTRQMFF. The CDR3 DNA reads TGTGCCTGCGACACCCTGGGGGATCCTAGCTCCTGGGACACCCGACAGATGTTTTTC.

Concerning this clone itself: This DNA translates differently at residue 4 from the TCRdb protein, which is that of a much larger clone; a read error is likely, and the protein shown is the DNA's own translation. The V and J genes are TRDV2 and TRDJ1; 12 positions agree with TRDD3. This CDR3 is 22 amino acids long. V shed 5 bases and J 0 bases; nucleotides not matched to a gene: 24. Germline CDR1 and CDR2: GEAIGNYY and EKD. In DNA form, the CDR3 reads TGTGCCTGTGGCAGCATGCTCTACGGGGGTACTGGGGGATACCAGTACACCGATAAACTCATCTTT. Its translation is CACGSMLYGGTGGYQYTDKLIF.

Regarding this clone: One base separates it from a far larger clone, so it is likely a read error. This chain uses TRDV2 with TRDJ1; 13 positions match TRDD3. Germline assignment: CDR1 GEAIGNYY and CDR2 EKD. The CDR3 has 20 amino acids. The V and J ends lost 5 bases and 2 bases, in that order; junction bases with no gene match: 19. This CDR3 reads CACVEIPVLGDTQYTDKLIF. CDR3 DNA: TGTGCCTGTGTGGAGATACCAGTACTGGGGGATACGCAATATACCGATAAACTCATCTTT.

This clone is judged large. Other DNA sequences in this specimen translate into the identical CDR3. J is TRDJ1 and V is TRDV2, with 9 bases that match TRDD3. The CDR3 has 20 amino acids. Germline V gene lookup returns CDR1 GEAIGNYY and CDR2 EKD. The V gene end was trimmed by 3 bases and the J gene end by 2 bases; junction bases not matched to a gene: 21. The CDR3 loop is CACDPLSPRDTGGNTDKLIF. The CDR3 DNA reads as TGTGCCTGTGACCCACTCTCTCCTAGAGATACTGGGGGAAATACCGATAAACTCATCTTT.

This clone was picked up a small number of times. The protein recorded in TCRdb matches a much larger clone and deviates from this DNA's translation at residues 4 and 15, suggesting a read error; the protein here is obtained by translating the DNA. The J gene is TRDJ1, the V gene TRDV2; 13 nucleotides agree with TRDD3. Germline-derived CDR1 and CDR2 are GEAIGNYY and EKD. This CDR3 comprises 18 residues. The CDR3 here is CACGTVSTGGYGPDRLIF. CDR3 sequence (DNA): TGTGCCTGTGGCACCGTGTCGACTGGGGGATACGGTCCCGATAGACTCATCTTT.

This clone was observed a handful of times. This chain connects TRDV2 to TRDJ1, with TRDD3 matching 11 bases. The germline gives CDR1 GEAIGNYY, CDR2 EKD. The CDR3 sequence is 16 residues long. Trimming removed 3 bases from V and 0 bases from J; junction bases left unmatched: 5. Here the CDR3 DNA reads TGTGCCTGTGACGAGCTGGGGGATACATACACCGATAAACTCATCTTT. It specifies CACDELGDTYTDKLIF.

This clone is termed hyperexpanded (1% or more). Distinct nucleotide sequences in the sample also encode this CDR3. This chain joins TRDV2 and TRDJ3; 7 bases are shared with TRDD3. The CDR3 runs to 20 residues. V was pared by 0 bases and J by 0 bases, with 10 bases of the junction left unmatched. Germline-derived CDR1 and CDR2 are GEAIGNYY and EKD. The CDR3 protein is CACDTAGLGERSWDTRQMFF. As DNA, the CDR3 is TGTGCCTGTGACACCGCGGGCTTGGGGGAGCGCTCCTGGGACACCCGACAGATGTTTTTC.

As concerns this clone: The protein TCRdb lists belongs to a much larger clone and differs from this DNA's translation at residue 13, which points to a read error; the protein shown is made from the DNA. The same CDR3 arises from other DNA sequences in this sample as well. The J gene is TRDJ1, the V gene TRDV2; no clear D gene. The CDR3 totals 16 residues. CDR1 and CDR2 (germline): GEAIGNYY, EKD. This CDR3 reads CACDTAEAKYTDNLIF. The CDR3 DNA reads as TGTGCCTGTGACACCGCAGAGGCGAAGTACACCGATAACCTCATCTTT.

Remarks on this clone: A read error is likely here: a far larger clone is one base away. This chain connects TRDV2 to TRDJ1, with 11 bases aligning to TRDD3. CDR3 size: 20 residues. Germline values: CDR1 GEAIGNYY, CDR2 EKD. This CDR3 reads CARELLGLGDKVRYTDKLIF. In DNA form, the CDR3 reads TGTGCCCGTGAGTTGTTGGGACTGGGGGATAAGGTCCGGTACACCGATAAACTCATCTTT.

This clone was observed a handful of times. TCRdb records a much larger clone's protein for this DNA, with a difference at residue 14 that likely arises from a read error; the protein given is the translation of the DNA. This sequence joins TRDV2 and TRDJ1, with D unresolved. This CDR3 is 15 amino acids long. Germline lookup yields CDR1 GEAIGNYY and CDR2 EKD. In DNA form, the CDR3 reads TGTGCCTGTGACACCGTTACGAGGTACACCGATAAACTCACCTTT. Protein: CACDTVTRYTDKLTF.

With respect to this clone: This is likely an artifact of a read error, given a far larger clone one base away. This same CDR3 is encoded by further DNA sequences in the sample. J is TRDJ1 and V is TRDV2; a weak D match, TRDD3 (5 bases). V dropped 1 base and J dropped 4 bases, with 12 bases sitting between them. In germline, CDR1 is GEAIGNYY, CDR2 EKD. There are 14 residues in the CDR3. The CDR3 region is CACDTLGGGDKLIF. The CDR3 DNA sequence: TGTGCCTGTGACACACTAGGGGGCGGCGATAAACTCATCTTT.

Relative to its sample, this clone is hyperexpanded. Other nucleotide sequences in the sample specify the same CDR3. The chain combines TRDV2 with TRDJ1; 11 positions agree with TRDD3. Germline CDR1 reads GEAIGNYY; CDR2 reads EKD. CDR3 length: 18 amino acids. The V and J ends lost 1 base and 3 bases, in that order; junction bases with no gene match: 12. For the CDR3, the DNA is TGTGCCTGTGACACGTCGTGGGGGATACGCCGGGGGTCCGATAAACTCATCTTT. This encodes CACDTSWGIRRGSDKLIF.

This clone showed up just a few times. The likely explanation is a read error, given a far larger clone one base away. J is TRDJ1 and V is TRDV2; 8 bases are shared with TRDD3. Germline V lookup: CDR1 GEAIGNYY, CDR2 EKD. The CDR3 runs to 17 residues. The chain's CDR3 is CACDTVWGNEYTNKLIF. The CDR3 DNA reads TGTGCCTGTGACACCGTCTGGGGGAACGAGTACACCAATAAACTCATCTTT.

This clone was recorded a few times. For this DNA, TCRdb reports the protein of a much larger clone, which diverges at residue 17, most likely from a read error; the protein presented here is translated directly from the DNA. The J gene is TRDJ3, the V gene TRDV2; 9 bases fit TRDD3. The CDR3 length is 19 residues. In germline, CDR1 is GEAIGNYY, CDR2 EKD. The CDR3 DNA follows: TGTGCCTGTGACACCCTGGGGGATCCTAGCTCCTGGGACACCCGACAGGTGTTTTTC. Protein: CACDTLGDPSSWDTRQVFF.

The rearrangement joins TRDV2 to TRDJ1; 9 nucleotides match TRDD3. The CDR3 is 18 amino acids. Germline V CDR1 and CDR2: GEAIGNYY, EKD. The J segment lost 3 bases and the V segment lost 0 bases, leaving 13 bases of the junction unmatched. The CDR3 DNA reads TGTGCCTGTGACACCCTGATGGGGATACGCCGGGGGTCCGATAAACTCATCTTT. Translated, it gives CACDTLMGIRRGSDKLIF.

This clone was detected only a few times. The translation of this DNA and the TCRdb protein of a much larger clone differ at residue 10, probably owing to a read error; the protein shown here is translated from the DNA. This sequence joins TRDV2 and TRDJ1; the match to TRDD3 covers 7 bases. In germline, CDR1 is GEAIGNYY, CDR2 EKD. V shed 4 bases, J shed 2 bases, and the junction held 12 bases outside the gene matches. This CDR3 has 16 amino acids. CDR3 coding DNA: TGTGCCTGTGATCTACCGGGGGATCGGAGAACCGATAAACTCATCTTT. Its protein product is CACDLPGDRRTDKLIF.

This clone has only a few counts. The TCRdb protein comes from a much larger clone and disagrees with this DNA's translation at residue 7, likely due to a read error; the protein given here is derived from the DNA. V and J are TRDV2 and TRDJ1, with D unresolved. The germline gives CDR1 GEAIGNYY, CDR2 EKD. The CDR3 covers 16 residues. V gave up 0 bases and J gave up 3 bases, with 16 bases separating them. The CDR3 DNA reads TGTGCCTGTGACACCCTTCTCCCGCGCGATGCCGATAAACTCATCTTT. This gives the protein CACDTLLPRDADKLIF.

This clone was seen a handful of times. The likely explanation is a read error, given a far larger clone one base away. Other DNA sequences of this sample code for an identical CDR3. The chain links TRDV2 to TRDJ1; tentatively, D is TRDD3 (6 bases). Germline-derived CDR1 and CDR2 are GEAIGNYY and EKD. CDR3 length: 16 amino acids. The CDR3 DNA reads TGTGCCTGTAGCGGATTGGGGATCGTTAACACCGATAAACTAATCTTT. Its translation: CACSGLGIVNTDKLIF.

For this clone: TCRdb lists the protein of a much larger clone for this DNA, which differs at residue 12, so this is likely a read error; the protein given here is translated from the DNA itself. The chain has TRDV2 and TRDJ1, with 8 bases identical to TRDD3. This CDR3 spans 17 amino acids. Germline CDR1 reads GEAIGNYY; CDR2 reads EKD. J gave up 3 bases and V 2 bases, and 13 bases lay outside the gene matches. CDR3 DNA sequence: TGTGCCTGTGACATTCTGGGGGACACCCCTTTGGCCGATAAACTCATCTTT. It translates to CACDILGDTPLADKLIF.

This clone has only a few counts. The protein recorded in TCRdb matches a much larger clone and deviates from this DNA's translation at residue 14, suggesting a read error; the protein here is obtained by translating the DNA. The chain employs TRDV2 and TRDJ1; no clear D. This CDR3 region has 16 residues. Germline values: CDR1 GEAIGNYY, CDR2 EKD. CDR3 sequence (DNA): TGTGCCTGTGAAGGGTTAGTCGGGTCTAACACCGATAAACCCATCTTT. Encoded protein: CACEGLVGSNTDKPIF.

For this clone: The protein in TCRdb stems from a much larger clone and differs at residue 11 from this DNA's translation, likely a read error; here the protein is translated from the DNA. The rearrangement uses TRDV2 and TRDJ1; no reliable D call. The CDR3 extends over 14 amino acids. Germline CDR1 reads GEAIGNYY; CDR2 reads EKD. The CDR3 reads CACDTVGALDNLIF. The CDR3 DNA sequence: TGTGCCTGTGACACCGTCGGGGCCCTCGATAACCTCATCTTT.

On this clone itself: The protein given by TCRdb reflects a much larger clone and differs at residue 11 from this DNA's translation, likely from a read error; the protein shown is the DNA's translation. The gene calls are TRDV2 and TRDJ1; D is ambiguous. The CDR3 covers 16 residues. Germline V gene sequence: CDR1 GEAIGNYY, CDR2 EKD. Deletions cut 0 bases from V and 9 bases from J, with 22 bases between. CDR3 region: CACDTVGPYTHGELIF. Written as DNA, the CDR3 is TGTGCCTGTGACACCGTGGGCCCTTACACCCACGGTGAACTCATCTTT.

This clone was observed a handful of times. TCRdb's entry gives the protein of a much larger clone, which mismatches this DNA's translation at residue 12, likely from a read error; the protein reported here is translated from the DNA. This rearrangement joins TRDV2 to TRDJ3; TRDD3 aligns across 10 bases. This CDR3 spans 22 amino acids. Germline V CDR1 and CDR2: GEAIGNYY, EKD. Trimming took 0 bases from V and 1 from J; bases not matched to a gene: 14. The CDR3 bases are TGTGCCTGTGACACCACCGGCACTGGGGGATCCGATCGGTCCTGGGACACCCGACAGATGTTTTTC. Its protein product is CACDTTGTGGSDRSWDTRQMFF.

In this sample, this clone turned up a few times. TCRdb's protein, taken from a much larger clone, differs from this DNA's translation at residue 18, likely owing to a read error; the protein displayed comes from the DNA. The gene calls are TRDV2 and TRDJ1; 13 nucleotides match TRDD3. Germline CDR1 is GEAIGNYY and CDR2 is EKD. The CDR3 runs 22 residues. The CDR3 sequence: CACDTIGGHNKLGDTYTGKLIF. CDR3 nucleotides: TGTGCCTGTGACACCATAGGCGGCCACAATAAACTGGGGGATACGTACACCGGTAAACTCATCTTT.

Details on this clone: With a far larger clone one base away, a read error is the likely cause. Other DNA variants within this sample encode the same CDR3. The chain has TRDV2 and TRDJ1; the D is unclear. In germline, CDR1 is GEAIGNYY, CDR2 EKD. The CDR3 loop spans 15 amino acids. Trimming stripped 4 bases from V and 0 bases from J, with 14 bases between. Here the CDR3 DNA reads TGTGCCTGTGATACCGTTACGAGGTACACCGATAAACTCATCTTT. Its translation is CACDTVTRYTDKLIF.